This record concerns one T cell receptor beta chain sequence. The antigen is unknown. The PCR used 60 Vbeta and 13 Jbeta primers. Measured with immunoSEQ multiplex PCR; TCRdb has only the in-frame clones, and not every one. The table records 140,000 or so clones, around four fifths of them present only once. These data belong to a study of cytomegalovirus exposure and HLA in healthy donors. The J segment lost 7 bases and the V segment lost 2 bases, leaving 7 bases of the junction unmatched. This CDR3 has 14 residues. From germline, CDR1 is MDHEN and CDR2 SYDVKM. Study-level results: For most subjects, TCR beta sequences were reported to predict HLA-A and HLA-B alleles with accuracy. Among donors in an Asian-associated ancestry cluster, a later analysis reportedly found fewer N-insertions than the approximately 700-donor mean.

The sample comprised PBMCs. The chain links TRBV28 to TRBJ2-5, with 7 bases aligning to TRBD2. This TCR was recovered from a woman aged 55-70 years in good health and CMV-seropositive. The CDR3 sequence: CASSLGGDLTTQYF. In DNA, the CDR3 is TGTGCCAGCAGTTTAGGGGGGGACCTGACGACCCAGTACTTC.